Below are 13 T cell receptor beta chains sequenced from a single sample in a study of blood T cell repertoires in COVID-19. Only in-frame clones appear in the TCRdb table, and some are missing; sequencing was by immunoSEQ multiplex PCR. The table has 250,000 or so clones, around 88% seen once; the top ten hold under 8%. Sequencing was carried out using peripheral blood. The receptors shown here come from a woman aged 25 to 39 with COVID-19, enrolled during active disease.

This clone was recorded only once. The V gene is TRBV10-3, the J gene TRBJ2-7; 10 bases fit TRBD1. Germline V gene sequence: CDR1 ENHRY, CDR2 SYGVKD. The CDR3 has 15 residues. J lost 8 bases, V lost 3 bases, and 10 bases had no gene match. The CDR3 nucleotides read TGTGCCATCAGTGAAGGTGGAGGGACAGGGGCCAAGCAGTACGTC. Its protein is CAISEGGGTGAKQYV.

This chain uses TRBV6-1 with TRBJ1-5; D may be TRBD1 (5 bases). Trimming cost V 3 bases and J 6 bases, with 9 bases left between them. The CDR3 has 13 residues. Germline CDR1 MNHNS, CDR2 SASEGT. In DNA, the CDR3 is TGTGCCAGCAGTGACAGGGCAAGTCAGCCCCAGCATTTT. Its protein is CASSDRASQPQHF.

CDR3 in DNA: TGTGCCAGTAGTATAGGACAGGGGGTTTACAATGAGCAGTTCTTC. Its protein is CASSIGQGVYNEQFF. This chain links TRBV19 with TRBJ2-1; TRBD1 matches 9 bases. Germline assignment: CDR1 LNHDA and CDR2 SQIVND (reference sequence). The CDR3 is 15 residues long. The J segment lost 4 bases and the V segment lost 1 base, leaving 2 bases of the junction unmatched.

This clone was counted between two and nine times. At one end, the junction sequence differs from germline, possibly due to a read error. V and J are TRBV19 and TRBJ2-1; weak D call: TRBD2 (5 bases). CDR1 and CDR2 (germline): LNHDA, SQIVND (reference sequence). The CDR3 is made up of 11 amino acids. CDR3 nucleotide sequence: TGTGCCAGTGGTAAAACTAGACCCGTAATCTTC. Its translation: CASGKTRPVIF.

The chain combines TRBV10-2 with TRBJ1-5; D remains ambiguous. The CDR3 runs to 13 residues. Germline V gives CDR1 WSHSY, CDR2 SAAADI. The V end was cut by 4 bases, the J end by 6 bases, with 10 bases between. CDR3 DNA sequence: TGCGCCAGCAGTGGGGGAGCGGGTCAGCCCCAGCATTTT. It is translated as CASSGGAGQPQHF.

The rearrangement joins TRBV2 to TRBJ2-5; 13 positions match TRBD2. V trimming: 6 bases; J trimming: 5 bases; junction bases outside the gene matches: 6. This CDR3 has 15 amino acids. Germline-derived CDR1 and CDR2 are SNHLY and FYNNEI. CDR3 loop: CASSGLAGVRETQYF. The CDR3 DNA sequence: TGTGCCAGCAGCGGACTAGCGGGAGTACGCGAGACCCAGTACTTC. Supplemented by reference TRBV2 and TRBJ2-5, the full variable domain reads EPEVTQTPSHQVTQMGQEVILRCVPISNHLYFYWYRQILGQKVEFLVSFYNNEISEKSEIFDDQFSVERPDGSNFTLKIRSTKLEDSAMYFCASSGLAGVRETQYFGPGTRLLVL.

V gene TRBV4-3 combines with J gene TRBJ2-6, with a tentative D call TRBD1 (5 bases). This CDR3 spans 16 amino acids. V was trimmed by 4 bases and J by 2 bases, leaving 12 bases between them. Germline V gene sequence: CDR1 LGHNA, CDR2 YSLEER. CDR3 nucleotide sequence: TGCGCCAGCAGCCCAGATGGCAGGGCTGGGGCCAACGTCCTGACTTTC. Its protein is CASSPDGRAGANVLTF.

CDR3 DNA: TGCGCCAGCAGTGGGGCTTTGAATGAAGCTTTCTTT. Translating it yields CASSGALNEAFF. This rearrangement joins TRBV10-2 to TRBJ1-1; D gene ambiguous. The germline gives CDR1 WSHSY, CDR2 SAAADI. The length of the CDR3 is 12 residues. The V end was cut by 4 bases, the J end by 7 bases, with 10 bases between.

In this sample, this clone turned up a few times. This chain connects TRBV24-1 to TRBJ2-1, with 7 bases that match TRBD2. The ends lost 4 bases at V and 6 bases at J; junction bases unmatched: 8. Germline CDR1 reads KGHDR; CDR2 reads SFDVKD. This CDR3 comprises 15 residues. This chain's CDR3 is CATSDITSEPNEQFF. For the CDR3, the DNA is TGTGCCACCAGTGACATTACTAGCGAGCCCAATGAGCAGTTCTTC.

This clone has only one observation. V usage is TRBV11-2 and J usage is TRBJ2-1; TRBD1 matches at 9 bases. There are 14 residues in the CDR3. CDR1 and CDR2 from the germline V gene are SGHAT and FQNNGV. After removal of 5 bases from V and 7 bases from J, the junction contained 6 bases not matched to a gene. CDR3 protein: CASSTRTGENEQFF. DNA of the CDR3: TGTGCCAGCAGCACACGGACAGGGGAAAATGAGCAGTTCTTC. Filled out from reference TRBV11-2 and TRBJ2-1, the complete variable domain reads EAGVAQSPRYKIIEKRQSVAFWCNPISGHATLYWYQQILGQGPKLLIQFQNNGVVDDSQLPKDRFSAERLKGVDSTLKIQPAKLEDSAVYLCASSTRTGENEQFFGPGTRLTVL.

The chain recombines TRBV5-1 with TRBJ2-7, with 8 bases fitting TRBD2. CDR1 and CDR2 (germline): SGHRS, YFSETQ. Trimming at V came to 0 bases and at J to 1 base, leaving 6 bases not matched to a gene. CDR3 length equals 16 residues. Here the CDR3 reads CASSLVGGGQSYEQYF. The CDR3 nucleotides read TGCGCCAGCAGCTTGGTCGGCGGGGGGCAATCCTACGAGCAGTACTTC.

V is TRBV7-8 and J is TRBJ2-6; TRBD1 matches 8 bases. V was pared by 5 bases and J by 0 bases, with 9 bases of the junction left unmatched. The CDR3 spans 18 residues. Germline V gene data show CDR1 as SGHVS and CDR2 as FQNEAQ. This CDR3 reads CASSPWDRWSSGANVLTF. DNA for the CDR3: TGTGCCAGCAGCCCCTGGGACAGGTGGAGCTCTGGGGCCAACGTCCTGACTTTC. Looking up the rest from reference TRBV7-8 and TRBJ2-6 gives the full variable domain: GAGVSQSPRYKVAKRGQDVALRCDPISGHVSLFWYQQALGQGPEFLTYFQNEAQLDKSGLPSDRFFAERPEGSVSTLKIQRTQQEDSAVYLCASSPWDRWSSGANVLTFGAGSRLTVL.

The V gene is TRBV11-2, the J gene TRBJ2-5; TRBD1 might be the D (5 bases). CDR3 length: 16 residues. Between the trimmed V and J ends, which lost 0 bases and 5 bases, there was a span of 16 bases. Germline V gene sequence: CDR1 SGHAT, CDR2 FQNNGV. CDR3 nucleotides: TGTGCCAGCAGCTTAGATGGACACCCATTGGCGGAGACCCAGTACTTC. This codes for CASSLDGHPLAETQYF.